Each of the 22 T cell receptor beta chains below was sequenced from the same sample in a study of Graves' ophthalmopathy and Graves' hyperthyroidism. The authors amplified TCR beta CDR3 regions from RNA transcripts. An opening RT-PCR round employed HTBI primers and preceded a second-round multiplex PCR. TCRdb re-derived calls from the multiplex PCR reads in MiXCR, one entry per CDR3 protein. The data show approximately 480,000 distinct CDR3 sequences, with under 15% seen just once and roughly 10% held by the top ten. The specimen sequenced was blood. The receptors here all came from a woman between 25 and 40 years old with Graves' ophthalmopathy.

The CDR3 here is CASGTPRGDSPLHF. The CDR3, as DNA: TGTGCCAGCGGGACGCCCAGAGGTGATTCACCCCTCCACTTT. This chain connects TRBV2 to TRBJ1-6; a possible D gene is TRBD1 (5 bases). V shed 8 bases and J shed 8 bases, with 16 bases lying between them. The CDR3 has 14 amino acids. The V gene's germline CDR1 is SNHLY and CDR2 FYNNEI.

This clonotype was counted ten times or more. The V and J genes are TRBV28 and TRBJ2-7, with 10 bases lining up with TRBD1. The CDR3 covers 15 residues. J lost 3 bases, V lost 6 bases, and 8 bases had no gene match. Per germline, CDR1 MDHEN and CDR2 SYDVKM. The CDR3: CASRTRQGAYYEQYF. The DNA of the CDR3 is TGTGCCAGCAGGACTCGACAGGGGGCCTACTACGAGCAGTACTTC.

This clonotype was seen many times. The CDR3 loop is CASSSGTGPQHF. Here the CDR3 DNA reads TGTGCCAGCAGCTCCGGGACAGGCCCCCAGCATTTT. The chain employs TRBV7-8 and TRBJ1-5; 8 bases line up with TRBD1. This CDR3 contains 12 residues. Germline V gene data show CDR1 as SGHVS and CDR2 as FQNEAQ. J gave up 10 bases and V 4 bases, and 3 bases lay outside the gene matches.

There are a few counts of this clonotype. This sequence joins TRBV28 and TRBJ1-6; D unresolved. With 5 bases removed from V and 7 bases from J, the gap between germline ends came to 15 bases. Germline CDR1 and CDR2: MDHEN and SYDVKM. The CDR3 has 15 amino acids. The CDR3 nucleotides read TGTGCCAGCAGTGCCCCGGGGTTGGGGAATTCACCCCTCCACTTT. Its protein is CASSAPGLGNSPLHF. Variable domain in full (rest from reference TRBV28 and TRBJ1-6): DVKVTQSSRYLVKRTGEKVFLECVQDMDHENMFWYRQDPGLGLRLIYFSYDVKMKEKGDIPEGYSVSREKKERFSLILESASTNQTSMYLCASSAPGLGNSPLHFGNGTRLTVT.

The chain's CDR3 is CASSGDRSFNQPQHF. CDR3 coding DNA: TGTGCCAGCAGCGGGGACAGGAGCTTCAATCAGCCCCAGCATTTT. The chain employs TRBV12-3 or TRBV12-4 and TRBJ1-5, with 8 bases lining up with TRBD1. The CDR3 contains 15 residues. V was clipped by 6 bases and J by 3 bases; unmatched bases: 7.

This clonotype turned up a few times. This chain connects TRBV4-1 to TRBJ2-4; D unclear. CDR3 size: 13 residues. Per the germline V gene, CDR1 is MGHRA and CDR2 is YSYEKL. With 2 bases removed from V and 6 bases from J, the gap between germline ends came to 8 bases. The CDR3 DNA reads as TGCGCCAGCAGCCAACAACATGGAAACATTCAGTACTTC. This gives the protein CASSQQHGNIQYF.

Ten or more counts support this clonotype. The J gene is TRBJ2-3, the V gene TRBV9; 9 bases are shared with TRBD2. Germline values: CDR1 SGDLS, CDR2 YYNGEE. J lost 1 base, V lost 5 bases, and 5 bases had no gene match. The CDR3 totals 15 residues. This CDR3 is CASSPERGGTDTQYF. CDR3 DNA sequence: TGTGCCAGCAGTCCTGAGCGGGGGGGCACAGATACGCAGTATTTT.

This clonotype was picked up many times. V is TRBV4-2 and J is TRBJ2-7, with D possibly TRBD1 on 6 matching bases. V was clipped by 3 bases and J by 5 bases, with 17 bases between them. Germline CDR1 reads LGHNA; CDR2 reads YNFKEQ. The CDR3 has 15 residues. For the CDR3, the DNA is TGTGCCAGCAGCCACGAAACAGGGACAAGTGACGAGCAGTACTTC. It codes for CASSHETGTSDEQYF.

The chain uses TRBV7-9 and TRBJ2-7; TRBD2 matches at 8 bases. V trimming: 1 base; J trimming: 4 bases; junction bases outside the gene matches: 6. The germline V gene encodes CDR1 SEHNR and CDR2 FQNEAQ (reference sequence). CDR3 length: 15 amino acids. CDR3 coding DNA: TGTGCCAGCAGCTTAGTTGGCGGGAGGTCTTACGAGCAGTACTTC. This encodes CASSLVGGRSYEQYF.

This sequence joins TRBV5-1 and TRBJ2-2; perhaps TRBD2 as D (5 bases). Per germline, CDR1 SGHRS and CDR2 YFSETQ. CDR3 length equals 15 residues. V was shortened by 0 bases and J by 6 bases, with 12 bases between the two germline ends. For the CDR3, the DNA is TGCGCCAGCAGCTTGGCCGGGGATCAAGCCGGGGAGCTGTTTTTT. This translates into CASSLAGDQAGELFF. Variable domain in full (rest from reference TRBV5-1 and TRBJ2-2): KAGVTQTPRYLIKTRGQQVTLSCSPISGHRSVSWYQQTPGQGLQFLFEYFSETQRNKGNFPGRFSGRQFSNSRSEMNVSTLELGDSALYLCASSLAGDQAGELFFGEGSRLTVL.

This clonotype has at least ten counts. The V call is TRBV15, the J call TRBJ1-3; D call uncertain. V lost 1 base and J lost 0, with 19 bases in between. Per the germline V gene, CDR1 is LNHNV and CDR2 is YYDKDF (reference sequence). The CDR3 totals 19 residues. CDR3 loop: CATSRGGFTTYASGNTIYF. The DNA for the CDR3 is TGTGCCACCAGCAGAGGGGGATTCACAACGTACGCCTCTGGAAACACCATATATTTT.

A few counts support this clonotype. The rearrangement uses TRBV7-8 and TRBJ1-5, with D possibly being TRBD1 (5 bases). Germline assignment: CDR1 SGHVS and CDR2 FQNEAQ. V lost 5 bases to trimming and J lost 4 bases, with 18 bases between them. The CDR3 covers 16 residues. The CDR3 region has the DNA TGTGCCAGCAGCCGCGCGGGGTGGGGGGGGAATCAGCCCCAGCATTTT. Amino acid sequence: CASSRAGWGGNQPQHF.

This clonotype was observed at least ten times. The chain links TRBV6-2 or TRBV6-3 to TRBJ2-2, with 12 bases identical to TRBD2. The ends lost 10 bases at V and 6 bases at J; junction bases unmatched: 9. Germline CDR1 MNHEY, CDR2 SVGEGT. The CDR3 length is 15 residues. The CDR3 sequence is CATLAGGPVAGELFF. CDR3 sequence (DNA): TGTGCCACCCTAGCGGGAGGGCCGGTCGCCGGGGAGCTGTTTTTT.

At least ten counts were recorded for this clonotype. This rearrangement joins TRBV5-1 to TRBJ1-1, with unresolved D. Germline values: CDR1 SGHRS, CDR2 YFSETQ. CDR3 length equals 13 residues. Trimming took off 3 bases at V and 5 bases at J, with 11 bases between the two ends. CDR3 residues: CASSWTDRTEAFF. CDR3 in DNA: TGCGCCAGCAGCTGGACCGACCGAACTGAAGCTTTCTTT.

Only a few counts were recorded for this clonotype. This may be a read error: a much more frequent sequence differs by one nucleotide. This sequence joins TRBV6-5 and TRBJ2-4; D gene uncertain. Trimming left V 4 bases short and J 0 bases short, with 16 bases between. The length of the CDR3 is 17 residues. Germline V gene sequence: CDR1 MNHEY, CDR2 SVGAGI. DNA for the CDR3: TGTGCCAGCAGTTGCGCCCCTGGGGAATTAGCCAAAAACATTCAGTACTTC. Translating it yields CASSCAPGELAKNIQYF.

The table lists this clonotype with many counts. The CDR3 bases are TGTGCCAGCAAAGGGGCAGCGGGAGTGGAGACCCAGTACTTC. Its translation is CASKGAAGVETQYF. V gene TRBV6-1 combines with J gene TRBJ2-5; TRBD2 matches 8 bases. Germline trimming cut 7 bases from V and 5 bases from J; bases unmatched to any gene: 9. CDR1 is MNHNS, CDR2 SASEGT, per germline. CDR3 length equals 14 residues.

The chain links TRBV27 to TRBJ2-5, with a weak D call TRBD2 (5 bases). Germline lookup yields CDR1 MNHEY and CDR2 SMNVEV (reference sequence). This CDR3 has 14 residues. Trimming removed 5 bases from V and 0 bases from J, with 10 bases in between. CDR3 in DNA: TGTGCCAGCAGTACCCGACTACACCAAGAGACCCAGTACTTC. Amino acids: CASSTRLHQETQYF.

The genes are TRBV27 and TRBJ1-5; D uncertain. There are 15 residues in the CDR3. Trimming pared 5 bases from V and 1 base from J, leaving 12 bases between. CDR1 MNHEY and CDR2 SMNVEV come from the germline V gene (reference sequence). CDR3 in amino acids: CASSSPSGSNQPQHF. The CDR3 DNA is TGTGCCAGCAGTAGTCCCTCCGGCAGCAATCAGCCCCAGCATTTT.

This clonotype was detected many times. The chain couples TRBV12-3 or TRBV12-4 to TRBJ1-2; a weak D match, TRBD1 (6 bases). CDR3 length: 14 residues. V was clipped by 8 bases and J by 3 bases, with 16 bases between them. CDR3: CASVRRGGDYGYTF. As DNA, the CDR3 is TGTGCCAGCGTCCGAAGGGGGGGGGACTATGGCTACACCTTC.

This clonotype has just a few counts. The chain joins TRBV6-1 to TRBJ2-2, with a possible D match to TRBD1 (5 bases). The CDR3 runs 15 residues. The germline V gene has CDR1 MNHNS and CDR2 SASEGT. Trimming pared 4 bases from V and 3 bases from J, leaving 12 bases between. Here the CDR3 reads CASSVHEGDTGELFF. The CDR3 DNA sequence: TGTGCCAGCAGTGTTCACGAAGGGGACACCGGGGAGCTGTTTTTT.

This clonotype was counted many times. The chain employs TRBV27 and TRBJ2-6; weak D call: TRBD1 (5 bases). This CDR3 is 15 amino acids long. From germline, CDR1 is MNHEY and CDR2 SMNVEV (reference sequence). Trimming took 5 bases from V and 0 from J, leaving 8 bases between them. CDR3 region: CASSIGVSGANVLTF. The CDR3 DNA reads TGTGCCAGCAGTATAGGGGTCTCTGGGGCCAACGTCCTGACTTTC.

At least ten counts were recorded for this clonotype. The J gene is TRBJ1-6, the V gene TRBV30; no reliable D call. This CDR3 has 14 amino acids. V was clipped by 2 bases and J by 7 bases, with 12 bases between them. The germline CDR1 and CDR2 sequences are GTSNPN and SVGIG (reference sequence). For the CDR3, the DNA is TGTGCCTGGAGTCCGGGAAGGAGGAATTCACCCCTCCACTTT. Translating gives CAWSPGRRNSPLHF. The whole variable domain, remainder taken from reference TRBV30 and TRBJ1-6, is SQTIHQWPATLVQPVGSPLSLECTVEGTSNPNLYWYRQAAGRGLQLLFYSVGIGQISSEVPQNLSASRPQDRQFILSSKKLLLSDSGFYLCAWSPGRRNSPLHFGNGTRLTVT.